One T cell receptor (beta chain) is described in this entry. Trimming pared 6 bases from V and 5 bases from J, leaving 16 bases between. Germline CDR1 is SNHLY and CDR2 is FYNNEI. The CDR3 covers 14 residues. This entry is derived from a study of cytomegalovirus exposure and HLA in healthy donors. Assay: immunoSEQ multiplex PCR; the TCRdb copy retains only in-frame clones and omits some. The profile shows under 200,000 clones, approximately 86% of them singletons. The sequenced sample was PBMCs. J is TRBJ1-2 and V is TRBV2; no reliable D call. This clonotype was obtained from a woman between 18 and 29 years old in good health and CMV-seronegative. The CDR3 nucleotides read TGTGCCAGCAGGCGGGGTGACGGATTATATGGCTACACCTTC. As protein: CASRRGDGLYGYTF.